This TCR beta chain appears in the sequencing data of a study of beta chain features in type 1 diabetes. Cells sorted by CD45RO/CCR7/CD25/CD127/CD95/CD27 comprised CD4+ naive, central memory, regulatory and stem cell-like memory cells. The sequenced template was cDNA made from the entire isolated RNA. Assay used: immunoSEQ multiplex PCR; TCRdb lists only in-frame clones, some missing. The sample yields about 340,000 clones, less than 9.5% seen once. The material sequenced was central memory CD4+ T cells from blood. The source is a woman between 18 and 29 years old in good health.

The CDR3 is CASRSTGGGRAFF. In DNA, the CDR3 is TGTGCCAGCAGAAGTACAGGGGGCGGGAGGGCTTTCTTT. V and J are TRBV6-6 and TRBJ1-1; 9 nucleotides match TRBD1. Trimming at V came to 6 bases and at J to 11 bases, leaving 10 bases not matched to a gene. Germline CDR1 and CDR2: MNHNY and SVGAGI (reference sequence). CDR3 length equals 13 residues.